Each of the 3 T cell receptor beta chains below was sequenced from the same sample in a study of T cell repertoires in cytomegalovirus infection. TCRdb ran MiXCR on the reads and lists one entry per CDR3 protein. Here the sample spans 830,000 or so distinct CDR3 sequences, 32% being singletons. Their specific antigens are unknown. The sample here was cultured CD8+ T cells from PBMCs, taken from culture after CMV antigen stimulation. The receptors here all came from a human donor in good health (CMV status not recorded). Some clones in this sample may be carry-over from other donors' samples.

This clonotype was observed many times. This rearrangement joins TRBV7-2 to TRBJ2-7, with D possibly matching TRBD2 (5 bases). The CDR3 sequence is 13 residues long. Germline values: CDR1 SGHTA, CDR2 FQGNSA. Trimming pared 1 base from V and 5 bases from J, leaving 9 bases between. Here the CDR3 reads CASSLEAGDEQYF. In DNA form, the CDR3 reads TGTGCCAGCAGCTTAGAGGCCGGGGACGAGCAGTACTTC.

This clonotype was counted only a few times. V and J are TRBV11-2 and TRBJ1-1; 9 bases are shared with TRBD1. V gave up 4 bases and J gave up 3 bases; unmatched junction bases: 6. Germline assignment: CDR1 SGHAT and CDR2 FQNNGV. The CDR3 has 15 amino acids. CDR3 nucleotides: TGTGCCAGCAGCTACAGACAGGGGGACGACACTGAAGCTTTCTTT. As protein: CASSYRQGDDTEAFF.

On this clonotype itself: A much larger clone differs from this one at a single base, so this may be a read error. This rearrangement joins TRBV7-6 to TRBJ2-1, with a possible D match to TRBD2 (6 bases). Trimming shortened V by 5 bases and J by 6 bases, and 17 bases separated the two germline ends. Germline CDR1 is SGHVS and CDR2 is FNYEAQ. The CDR3 sequence is 15 residues long. The CDR3 bases are TGTGCCAGCAGCCCCGGTCGGGGGTTGGGCAATGAGCAGTTCTTC. Protein product: CASSPGRGLGNEQFF.